The 9 T cell receptor beta chains reported below all come from one sample, sequenced in a study of control samples from healthy donors and cancer patients. Produced via immunoSEQ multiplex PCR; TCRdb's table is partial and in-frame only. Of nearly 40,000 clones listed, approximately 90% were seen once; the top ten hold less than 4.5%. The sample taken for sequencing was blood. Receptors were obtained from a woman aged 45-65 years in good health.

The gene calls are TRBV6-6 and TRBJ1-5; the D is unclear. The CDR3 has 13 residues. Germline CDR1 reads MNHNY; CDR2 reads SVGAGI (reference sequence). Trimming left V 6 bases short and J 1 base short, with 7 bases between. CDR3 sequence: CASRGPSNQPQHF. In DNA form, the CDR3 reads TGTGCCAGCAGAGGACCGAGCAATCAGCCCCAGCATTTT.

The rearrangement uses TRBV19 and TRBJ1-5, with D perhaps TRBD1 (5 bases). The V and J ends lost 3 bases and 6 bases respectively, with 18 bases between them. The CDR3 covers 16 residues. Germline V gene data show CDR1 as LNHDA and CDR2 as SQIVND (reference sequence). Here the CDR3 reads CASSIPGVVDSQPQHF. The CDR3 DNA reads TGTGCCAGTAGTATCCCGGGGGTGGTAGATAGTCAGCCCCAGCATTTT.

Details on this clone: The sample holds other DNA sequences that translate to the same CDR3. The chain joins TRBV27 to TRBJ1-5; TRBD1 matches 8 bases. Looked up from germline, CDR1 is MNHEY and CDR2 is SMNVEV (reference sequence). The CDR3 covers 18 residues. After removal of 5 bases from V and 0 bases from J, the junction contained 12 bases not matched to a gene. The CDR3 sequence is CASSTRQDREFSNQPQHF. CDR3 sequence (DNA): TGTGCCAGCAGTACTCGGCAGGACAGGGAGTTTAGCAATCAGCCCCAGCATTTT.

Concerning this clone: Other DNA variants within this sample encode the same CDR3. In DNA form, the CDR3 reads TGTGCCAGCAGTGAAGCTATGGGGGGCTGGGGTGCCGGGGAGCTGTTTTTT. Protein product: CASSEAMGGWGAGELFF. The chain joins TRBV6-1 to TRBJ2-2; D possibly matches TRBD1 or TRBD2 (6 bases each). The CDR3 loop spans 17 amino acids. Looked up from germline, CDR1 is MNHNS and CDR2 is SASEGT. V lost 0 bases and J lost 6, with 17 bases in between.

This sequence joins TRBV5-1 and TRBJ2-5, with D unresolved. Germline V gene sequence: CDR1 SGHRS, CDR2 YFSETQ. This CDR3 comprises 14 residues. V shed 2 bases and J shed 0 bases, with 8 bases lying between them. The CDR3 region has the DNA TGCGCCAGCAGCTTCGACGCGAACCAAGAGACCCAGTACTTC. This encodes CASSFDANQETQYF.

V usage is TRBV14 and J usage is TRBJ2-5; tentative D call: TRBD2 (5 bases). The CDR3 totals 17 residues. Trimming shortened V by 5 bases and J by 2 bases, and 21 bases separated the two germline ends. Germline CDR1 is SGHDN and CDR2 is FVKESK. This CDR3 reads CASSYSRRNKSQETQYF. The CDR3 DNA reads TGTGCCAGCAGCTACTCCCGGAGGAACAAATCACAAGAGACCCAGTACTTC.

The chain employs TRBV5-6 and TRBJ1-2; 9 bases map to TRBD1. Per the germline V gene, CDR1 is SGHDT and CDR2 is YYEEEE. The CDR3 extends over 16 amino acids. The junction had 10 bases not matched to a gene; V was cut back by 4 bases and J by 3 bases. CDR3 nucleotides: TGTGCCAGCAGCCCCACTCCGGGACAGGGATACTATGGCTACACCTTC. It yields the protein CASSPTPGQGYYGYTF.

CDR3 bases: TGTGCCAGCAGCTTAAGGGGGGGAATCGCCTACAATGAGCAGTTCTTC. Residues: CASSLRGGIAYNEQFF. The genes are TRBV7-2 and TRBJ2-1; the D gene is possibly TRBD2 (7 bases). Trimming removed 2 bases at V and 2 bases at J, with 13 bases between. This CDR3 spans 16 amino acids. Germline CDR1 is SGHTA and CDR2 is FQGNSA.

The V and J genes are TRBV5-1 and TRBJ1-2; TRBD1 aligns across 9 bases. CDR3 length: 13 amino acids. J lost 8 bases, V lost 4 bases, and 6 bases had no gene match. Germline V CDR1 and CDR2: SGHRS, YFSETQ. The CDR3: CASSNRDREGYTF. CDR3 DNA: TGCGCCAGCAGCAACCGGGACAGGGAGGGCTACACCTTC. Using reference TRBV5-1 and TRBJ1-2 for the parts outside the CDR3, the full variable domain is KAGVTQTPRYLIKTRGQQVTLSCSPISGHRSVSWYQQTPGQGLQFLFEYFSETQRNKGNFPGRFSGRQFSNSRSEMNVSTLELGDSALYLCASSNRDREGYTFGSGTRLTVV.